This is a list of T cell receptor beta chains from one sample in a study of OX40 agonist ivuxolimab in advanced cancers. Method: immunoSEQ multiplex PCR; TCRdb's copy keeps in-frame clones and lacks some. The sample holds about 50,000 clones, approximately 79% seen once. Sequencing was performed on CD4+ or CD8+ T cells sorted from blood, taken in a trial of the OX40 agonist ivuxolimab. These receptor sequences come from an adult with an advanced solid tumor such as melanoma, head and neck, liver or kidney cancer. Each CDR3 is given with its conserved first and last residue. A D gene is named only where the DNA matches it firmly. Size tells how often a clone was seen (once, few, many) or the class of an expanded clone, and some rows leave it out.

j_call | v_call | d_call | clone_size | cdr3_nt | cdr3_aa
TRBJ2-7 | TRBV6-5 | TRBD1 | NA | TGTGCCAGCAGGATCCTGACAGGGAGCTCCTACGAGCAGTACTTC | CASRILTGSSYEQYF
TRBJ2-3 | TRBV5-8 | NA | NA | TGTGCCAGCAGCCAGGTGGGAGGACTTAGCACAGATACGCAGTATTTT | CASSQVGGLSTDTQYF
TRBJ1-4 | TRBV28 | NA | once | TGTGCCAGCAGGGTTTTCAATGAAAAACTGTTTTTT | CASRVFNEKLFF
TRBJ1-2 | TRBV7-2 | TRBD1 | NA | TGTGCCAGCAGCGTCCAGGGGGGAGCTAACTATGGCTACACCTTC | CASSVQGGANYGYTF
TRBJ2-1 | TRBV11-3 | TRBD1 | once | TGTGCCAGCAGCCCGAGGACAGGCTACAATGAGCAGTTCTTC | CASSPRTGYNEQFF
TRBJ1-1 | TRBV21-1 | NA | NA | TGTGCCAGCAGCAAATCCTGGGGCTTGACGGTGATGAACACTGAAGCTTTCTTT | CASSKSWGLTVMNTEAFF
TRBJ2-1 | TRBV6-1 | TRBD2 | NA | TGTGCCAGCAGTTTAGCGGGAGGGCCTCATGAGCAGTTCTTC | CASSLAGGPHEQFF
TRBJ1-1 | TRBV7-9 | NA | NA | TGTGCCAGCAGCTCAACGACAGGAGGGGCGAACACTGAAGCTTTCTTT | CASSSTTGGANTEAFF
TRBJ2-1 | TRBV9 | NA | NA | TGTGCCAGCAGCGTAGAACCGGATAGGGATGAGCAGTTCTTC | CASSVEPDRDEQFF
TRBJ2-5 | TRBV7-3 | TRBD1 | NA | TGTGCCAGCAGCCAGGGGGTAGGAGAGACCCAGTACTTC | CASSQGVGETQYF
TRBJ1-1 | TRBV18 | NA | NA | TGTGCCAGCTCCTTCCGGCAGGGTCACACTGAAGCTTTCTTT | CASSFRQGHTEAFF
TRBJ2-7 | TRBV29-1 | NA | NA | TGCAGCGTTACAGTCCCCTCCTACGAGCAGTACTTC | CSVTVPSYEQYF
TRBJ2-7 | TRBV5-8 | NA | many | TGTGCCAGCAGCTTGGCCATCTACGAGCAGTACTTC | CASSLAIYEQYF
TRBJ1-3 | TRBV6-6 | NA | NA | TGTGCCAGCAGTTACTCCGAGAGAAACACCATATATTTT | CASSYSERNTIYF